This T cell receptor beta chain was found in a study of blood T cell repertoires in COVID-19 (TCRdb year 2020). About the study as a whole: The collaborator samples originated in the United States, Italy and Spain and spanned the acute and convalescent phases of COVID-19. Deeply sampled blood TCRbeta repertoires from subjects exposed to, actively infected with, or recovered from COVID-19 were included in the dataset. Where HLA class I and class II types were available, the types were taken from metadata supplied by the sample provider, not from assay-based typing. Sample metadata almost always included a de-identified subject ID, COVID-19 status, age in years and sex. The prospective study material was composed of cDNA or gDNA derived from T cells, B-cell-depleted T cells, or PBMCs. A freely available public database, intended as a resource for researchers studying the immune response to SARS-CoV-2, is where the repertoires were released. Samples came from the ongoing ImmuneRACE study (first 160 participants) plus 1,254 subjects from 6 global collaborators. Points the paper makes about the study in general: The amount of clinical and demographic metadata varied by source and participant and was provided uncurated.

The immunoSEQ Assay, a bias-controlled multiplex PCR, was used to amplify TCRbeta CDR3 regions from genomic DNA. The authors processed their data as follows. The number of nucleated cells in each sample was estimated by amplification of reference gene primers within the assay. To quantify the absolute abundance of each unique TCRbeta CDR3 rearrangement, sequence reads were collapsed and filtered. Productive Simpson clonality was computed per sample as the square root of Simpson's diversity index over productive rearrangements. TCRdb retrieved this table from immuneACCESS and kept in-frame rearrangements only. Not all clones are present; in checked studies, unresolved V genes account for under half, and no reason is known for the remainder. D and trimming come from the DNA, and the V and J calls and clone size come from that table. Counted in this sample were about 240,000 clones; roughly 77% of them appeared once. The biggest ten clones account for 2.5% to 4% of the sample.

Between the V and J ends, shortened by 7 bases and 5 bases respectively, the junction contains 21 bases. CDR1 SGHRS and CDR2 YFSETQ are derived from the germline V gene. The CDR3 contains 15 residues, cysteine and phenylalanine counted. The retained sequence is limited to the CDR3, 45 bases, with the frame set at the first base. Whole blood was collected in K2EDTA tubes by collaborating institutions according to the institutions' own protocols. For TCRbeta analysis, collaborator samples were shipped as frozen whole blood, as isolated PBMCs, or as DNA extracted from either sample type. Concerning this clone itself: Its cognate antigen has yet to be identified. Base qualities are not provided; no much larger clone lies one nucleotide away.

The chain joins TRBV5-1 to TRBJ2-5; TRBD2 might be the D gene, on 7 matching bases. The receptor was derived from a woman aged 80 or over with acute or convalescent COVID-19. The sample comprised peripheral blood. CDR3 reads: CASSPSGGGVETQYF. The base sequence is TGCGCCAGCTCCCCGTCGGGGGGCGGGGTGGAGACCCAGTACTTC. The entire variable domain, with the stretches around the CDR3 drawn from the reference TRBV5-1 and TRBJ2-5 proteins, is KAGVTQTPRYLIKTRGQQVTLSCSPISGHRSVSWYQQTPGQGLQFLFEYFSETQRNKGNFPGRFSGRQFSNSRSEMNVSTLELGDSALYLCASSPSGGGVETQYFGPGTRLLVL.